This passage covers 22 T cell receptor beta chains from one sample sequenced in a study of T-cell reconstitution after alpha-beta-depleted transplantation in children. Preparation of the TCRbeta library involved a method that used unique molecular identifiers. TCRdb analysed the PCR reads with MiXCR anew, one entry per CDR3 protein. Of about 480,000 distinct CDR3 sequences in the sample, roughly an eighth were seen once. The sample here was PBMCs from the stem cell graft donor, taken from the stem cell graft. The receptor set was obtained from a human donor who donated a stem cell graft to a child with combined immunodeficiency.

This clonotype occurred a few times. The chain employs TRBV30 and TRBJ2-1, with 10 positions matching TRBD2. Germline values: CDR1 GTSNPN, CDR2 SVGIG (reference sequence). CDR3 length: 14 amino acids. Trimming cost V 3 bases and J 12 bases; bases outside gene matches: 11. CDR3 sequence: CAWRTGLAIPRQFF. CDR3 DNA sequence: TGTGCCTGGAGGACGGGACTAGCGATCCCGCGGCAGTTCTTC.

V gene TRBV7-2 combines with J gene TRBJ2-1; the match to TRBD2 covers 7 bases. After removal of 3 bases from V and 14 bases from J, the junction contained 16 bases not matched to a gene. Looked up from germline, CDR1 is SGHTA and CDR2 is FQGNSA. The CDR3 runs 15 residues. In nucleotides, the CDR3 is TGTGCCAGCAGCTTTACTCCGGGACGGAGCGGGGAGAAGTTCTTC. This translates into CASSFTPGRSGEKFF.

This clonotype was counted at least ten times. This chain joins TRBV7-9 and TRBJ2-7; D possibly corresponds to TRBD1 (6 bases). The V end lost 5 bases, the J end lost 6 bases, and 14 bases lay between the germline ends. The CDR3 length is 13 residues. Germline CDR1 SEHNR, CDR2 FQNEAQ (reference sequence). CDR3 in DNA: TGTGCCAGCAGCCGCGAGAACAGGGTCGAGCAGTACTTC. It encodes CASSRENRVEQYF. The variable domain in full, with the rest retrieved from reference TRBV7-9 and TRBJ2-7, is DTGVSQNPRHKITKRGQNVTFRCDPISEHNRLYWYRQTLGQGPEFLTYFQNEAQLEKSRLLSDRFSAERPKGSFSTLEIQRTEQGDSAMYLCASSRENRVEQYFGPGTRLTVT.

The V and J genes are TRBV7-9 and TRBJ2-7; 7 bases line up with TRBD2. J was trimmed by 0 bases and V by 9 bases; bases with no gene match: 11. The CDR3 is 15 residues long. Germline CDR1 and CDR2: SEHNR and FQNEAQ (reference sequence). The CDR3, as DNA: TGTGCCAGTCATGGGGGGGGAGGGGACTCCTACGAGCAGTACTTC. It yields the protein CASHGGGGDSYEQYF.

The chain joins TRBV18 to TRBJ2-7; D is unclear. This CDR3 spans 16 amino acids. The V gene lost 0 bases and the J gene lost 4 bases, with 16 bases spanning the gap. The germline V gene has CDR1 KGHSH and CDR2 LQKENI. The CDR3 nucleotides are TGTGCCAGCTCACCACCGAGAGGCAGGCTAAGTTACGAGCAGTACTTC. This gives the protein CASSPPRGRLSYEQYF.

This clonotype has at least ten counts. This rearrangement joins TRBV24-1 to TRBJ2-1; D call uncertain. This CDR3 spans 13 amino acids. CDR1 is KGHDR, CDR2 SFDVKD, per germline. Trimming left V 3 bases short and J 8 bases short, with 10 bases between. In DNA form, the CDR3 reads TGTGCCACCAGTGATGGGTCAGTCCATGAGCAGTTCTTC. Residues: CATSDGSVHEQFF.

This clonotype was seen repeatedly, ten times or more. J is TRBJ1-1 and V is TRBV7-9; D remains unclear. The CDR3 extends over 13 amino acids. Looked up from germline, CDR1 is SEHNR and CDR2 is FQNEAQ (reference sequence). The V end was cut by 3 bases, the J end by 3 bases, with 8 bases between. This chain's CDR3 is CASSLQRDTEAFF. In DNA form, the CDR3 reads TGTGCCAGCAGCTTGCAAAGAGACACTGAAGCTTTCTTT.

Comment on this clonotype: A junction boundary mismatches the germline segment, possibly from a read error. The chain joins TRBV11-2 to TRBJ2-7, with D perhaps matching TRBD1 or TRBD2 (5 bases each). From germline, CDR1 is SGHAT and CDR2 FQNNGV. The CDR3 has 15 amino acids. The CDR3, as DNA: TGTGCCAGCAGCCTAGAGGGACGTATGGGAGACGAGCAGTACTTC. This sequence encodes CASSLEGRMGDEQYF.

This clonotype was detected a few times. The chain uses TRBV7-9 and TRBJ2-7, with 10 bases identical to TRBD1. The CDR3 spans 15 residues. Unmatched junction bases numbered 8, after V lost 6 bases and J lost 3 bases. CDR1 is SEHNR, CDR2 FQNEAQ, per germline (reference sequence). The CDR3 sequence: CASRLSGTGVYEQYF. The CDR3 region has the DNA TGTGCCAGCAGGCTCTCCGGGACAGGGGTCTACGAGCAGTACTTC.

This clonotype was seen many times. The chain recombines TRBV12-3 or TRBV12-4 with TRBJ2-1; D remains unclear. The CDR3 has 13 residues. With 5 bases removed from V and 5 bases from J, the gap between germline ends came to 10 bases. CDR3 region: CASSPNRHNEQFF. The CDR3 region has the DNA TGTGCCAGCAGTCCAAACCGACACAATGAGCAGTTCTTC.

Many counts were recorded for this clonotype. The chain uses TRBV7-6 and TRBJ2-3, with unresolved D. V lost 7 bases and J lost 0, with 11 bases in between. Germline values: CDR1 SGHVS, CDR2 FNYEAQ. The length of the CDR3 is 14 residues. The CDR3 loop is CASTLSPSTDTQYF. CDR3 DNA sequence: TGTGCCAGCACCCTAAGTCCTAGCACAGATACGCAGTATTTT.

This sequence joins TRBV12-3 or TRBV12-4 and TRBJ2-3; possible D gene TRBD1, 5 bases. Between the trimmed V and J ends, which lost 5 bases and 1 base, there was a span of 19 bases. This CDR3 spans 17 amino acids. CDR3 protein: CASSQYNTGFRTDTQYF. CDR3 in DNA: TGTGCCAGCAGTCAATACAACACAGGCTTTCGCACAGATACGCAGTATTTT.

V and J are TRBV10-3 and TRBJ2-1, with D hard to call. The germline CDR1 and CDR2 sequences are ENHRY and SYGVKD. This CDR3 spans 11 amino acids. V was clipped by 2 bases and J by 9 bases, with 5 bases between them. CDR3 sequence reads: CAISEAPEQFF. CDR3 bases: TGTGCCATCAGTGAGGCCCCTGAGCAGTTCTTC.

This clonotype was observed a few times. This chain connects TRBV5-1 to TRBJ1-2, with a possible D match to TRBD1 (6 bases). With 1 base removed from V and 0 bases from J, the gap between germline ends came to 10 bases. CDR3 length: 15 residues. CDR1 is SGHRS, CDR2 YFSETQ, per germline. The CDR3, as DNA: TGCGCCAGCAGCTTGTTGGACAGTACTAACTATGGCTACACCTTC. It yields the protein CASSLLDSTNYGYTF.

This clonotype was counted once. The genes are TRBV14 and TRBJ2-3, with 7 positions matching TRBD2. The CDR3 has 17 amino acids. Germline loops: CDR1 SGHDN, CDR2 FVKESK. V lost 5 bases and J lost 5; bases outside the gene matches: 16. CDR3 DNA: TGTGCCAGCAGCTTAACGACAGCGGGGCGGGCACAAGATACGCAGTATTTT. Translating gives CASSLTTAGRAQDTQYF. The variable domain in full, with the rest retrieved from reference TRBV14 and TRBJ2-3, is EAGVTQFPSHSVIEKGQTVTLRCDPISGHDNLYWYRRVMGKEIKFLLHFVKESKQDESGMPNNRFLAERTGGTYSTLKVQPAELEDSGVYFCASSLTTAGRAQDTQYFGPGTRLTVL.

This clonotype showed up just a few times. The chain joins TRBV27 to TRBJ2-7; no definite D call. CDR3 length: 15 residues. Germline-derived CDR1 and CDR2 are MNHEY and SMNVEV (reference sequence). Deletions cut 3 bases from V and 2 bases from J, with 14 bases between. The CDR3 reads CASSFDSGLPYEQYF. The CDR3 region has the DNA TGTGCCAGCAGTTTCGATAGTGGATTACCCTACGAGCAGTACTTC.

This clonotype was detected ten times or more. This chain connects TRBV7-2 to TRBJ1-1; the D gene is possibly TRBD1 (5 bases). Looked up from germline, CDR1 is SGHTA and CDR2 is FQGNSA. With 5 bases removed from V and 5 bases from J, the gap between germline ends came to 18 bases. The CDR3 extends over 15 amino acids. The CDR3 loop is CASSPDHSEGTEAFF. The DNA of the CDR3 is TGTGCCAGCAGCCCAGACCATAGCGAGGGGACTGAAGCTTTCTTT. The full variable domain, rest sourced from reference TRBV7-2 and TRBJ1-1, is GAGVSQSPSNKVTEKGKDVELRCDPISGHTALYWYRQSLGQGLEFLIYFQGNSAPDKSGLPSDRFSAERTGGSVSTLTIQRTQQEDSAVYLCASSPDHSEGTEAFFGQGTRLTVV.

This clonotype was seen at least ten times. The J gene is TRBJ1-4, the V gene TRBV7-2, with D uncertain. The CDR3 runs 13 residues. The V gene's germline CDR1 is SGHTA and CDR2 FQGNSA. The ends were cut back, 3 bases at V and 4 bases at J, with 6 bases in the middle. CDR3 bases: TGTGCCAGCAGCTTTGGTGTTAATGAAAAACTGTTTTTT. Protein product: CASSFGVNEKLFF.

This chain joins TRBV6-5 and TRBJ2-3; a possible D gene is TRBD2 (5 bases). V was cut by 2 bases and J by 4 bases, with 16 bases left in between. Germline values: CDR1 MNHEY, CDR2 SVGAGI. CDR3 size: 16 residues. DNA for the CDR3: TGTGCCAGCAGTTACGAGGGATCCCGGCCGGCAGATACGCAGTATTTT. It specifies CASSYEGSRPADTQYF.

A few counts support this clonotype. The chain is built from TRBV7-9 and TRBJ2-4, with D unclear. The CDR3 covers 12 residues. CDR1 SEHNR and CDR2 FQNEAQ come from the germline V gene (reference sequence). V lost 2 bases and J lost 6, with 5 bases in between. CDR3 bases: TGTGCCAGCAGCTTAAAAGCAAACATTCAGTACTTC. It specifies CASSLKANIQYF.

This clonotype was picked up many times. A junction boundary mismatches the germline segment, possibly from a read error. The V gene is TRBV7-2, the J gene TRBJ1-2; TRBD1 matches 8 bases. The V gene's germline CDR1 is SGHTA and CDR2 FQGNSA. The CDR3 totals 11 residues. CDR3 nucleotides: TGTGCCAGCAGCGAAAGGGACAGGCCGCAATTC. Residues: CASSERDRPQF.

This clonotype was recorded at least ten times. V gene TRBV27 combines with J gene TRBJ1-6, with no clear D. Germline CDR1 is MNHEY and CDR2 is SMNVEV (reference sequence). CDR3 length equals 13 residues. Deletions cut 1 base from V and 9 bases from J, with 7 bases between. For the CDR3, the DNA is TGTGCCAGCAGTTTATATTGGGGTTCACCCCTCCACTTT. Translation gives CASSLYWGSPLHF.